The clone carrying this T cell receptor beta chain was observed a few times. The ends were cut back, 5 bases at V and 7 bases at J, with 12 bases in the middle. This CDR3 has 12 residues. Germline V CDR1 and CDR2: SGHTA, FQGNSA. As originally analysed: Reference gene primer amplification in the assay estimated nucleated cell counts. Produced via immunoSEQ multiplex PCR; TCRdb's table is partial and in-frame only. V, J and clone size are taken as reported in that table, and D and trimming were inferred from the DNA itself. The table has 310,000 or so clones, more than 85% seen once. A Seattle source enrolled patients during active infection and followed them longitudinally. This entry comes from a study of blood T cell repertoires in COVID-19. Overall study context: The study drew acute and convalescent COVID-19 samples from the United States, Italy and Spain. The analysed material was cDNA or gDNA that came from T cells, B-cell-depleted T cells, or PBMCs.

The chain joins TRBV7-2 to TRBJ2-7, with D tentatively TRBD2 (6 bases). The sequence derives from a woman in her twenties or thirties with COVID-19, enrolled during active disease. The sequenced sample consisted of peripheral blood. DNA for the CDR3: TGTGCCAGCAGCCCCCCCGGGAGAGAGCAGTACTTC. Translation gives CASSPPGREQYF.